Following are 17 T cell receptor beta chains from one sample sequenced in a study of T cell clones after liver transplantation. The data were produced by immunoSEQ multiplex PCR, yet TCRdb's version contains in-frame clones alone and is incomplete. The data show around 97,000 clones, with approximately 79% seen just once and approximately 3% held by the top ten. Sample: CD4+ T cells from blood, taken around 44 months after liver transplant. The receptors come from a human patient who received a liver transplant. Some T cells could come from the graft donor.

V is TRBV6-5 and J is TRBJ2-3, with TRBD2 matching over 8 bases. V gave up 5 bases and J gave up 2 bases; unmatched junction bases: 3. This CDR3 comprises 14 residues. Germline V lookup: CDR1 MNHEY, CDR2 SVGAGI. The chain's CDR3 is CASSPSGYTDTQYF. DNA of the CDR3: TGTGCCAGCAGTCCTAGCGGGTACACAGATACGCAGTATTTT.

Only one count was recorded for this clone. The chain is built from TRBV5-8 and TRBJ2-5, with D uncertain. CDR1 is SGHTS, CDR2 YDEGEE, per germline. The germline V and J ends were trimmed by 4 bases and 4 bases, with 14 bases remaining between them. The CDR3 length is 14 residues. The DNA for the CDR3 is TGTGCCAGCAGCCGGGCACGCTTCAGAGAGACCCAGTACTTC. Translating gives CASSRARFRETQYF.

CDR3 bases: TGTGCCAGCATAGCCGGTAGCTCTGGAAACACCATATATTTT. Protein: CASIAGSSGNTIYF. V gene TRBV6-5 combines with J gene TRBJ1-3; D gene unclear. The CDR3 runs to 14 residues. Trimming cost V 7 bases and J 0 bases, with 10 bases left between them. The V gene's germline CDR1 is MNHEY and CDR2 SVGAGI.

The V gene is TRBV19, the J gene TRBJ1-2; possibly TRBD1 for D (5 bases). V dropped 9 bases and J dropped 2 bases, with 10 bases sitting between them. CDR3 length: 12 amino acids. Germline values: CDR1 LNHDA, CDR2 SQIVND (reference sequence). The CDR3 region is CASNQGNYGYTF. CDR3 bases: TGTGCCAGCAACCAGGGCAACTATGGCTACACCTTC.

This clone was found once. V gene TRBV5-5 combines with J gene TRBJ2-7, with unresolved D. Germline CDR1 is SGHKS and CDR2 is YYEKEE (reference sequence). This CDR3 has 12 amino acids. Trimming removed 0 bases at V and 4 bases at J, with 5 bases between. CDR3 coding DNA: TGTGCCAGCAGCTTGGACGGTTACGAGCAGTACTTC. Protein sequence: CASSLDGYEQYF.

This chain joins TRBV19 and TRBJ1-5; tentatively, D is TRBD1 (5 bases). The CDR3 covers 17 residues. Trimming pared 3 bases from V and 9 bases from J, leaving 24 bases between. Germline V gives CDR1 LNHDA, CDR2 SQIVND (reference sequence). For the CDR3, the DNA is TGTGCCAGTAGTATCCATCGGGGCGATCAGGTCTCTGGGCCCCAGCATTTT. Its protein is CASSIHRGDQVSGPQHF.

This chain uses TRBV28 with TRBJ2-7, with TRBD2 matching 12 bases. The CDR3 covers 14 residues. V shed 5 bases and J 3 bases; nucleotides not matched to a gene: 2. Germline CDR1 is MDHEN and CDR2 is SYDVKM. CDR3 sequence: CASSVLAGGYEQYF. DNA for the CDR3: TGTGCCAGCAGTGTACTAGCGGGAGGCTACGAGCAGTACTTC.

The chain links TRBV6-6 to TRBJ2-7, with TRBD2 matching 13 bases. Trimming took 2 bases from V and 4 from J; bases not matched to a gene: 2. Germline values: CDR1 MNHNY, CDR2 SVGAGI (reference sequence). The CDR3 covers 15 residues. The CDR3 DNA reads as TGTGCCAGCAGTTACGGGACTAGCGGGGAATACGAGCAGTACTTC. It yields the protein CASSYGTSGEYEQYF.

V and J are TRBV6-5 and TRBJ1-1; 10 nucleotides agree with TRBD1. CDR1 is MNHEY and CDR2 is SVGAGI in the germline V gene. This CDR3 is 13 amino acids long. Germline trimming cut 5 bases from V and 8 bases from J; bases unmatched to any gene: 5. CDR3 in amino acids: CASSPPGQGEAFF. The CDR3 bases are TGTGCCAGCAGTCCTCCGGGACAGGGGGAAGCTTTCTTT.

The gene calls are TRBV12-5 and TRBJ1-6; the match to TRBD1 covers 11 bases. The CDR3 loop spans 22 amino acids. The germline CDR1 and CDR2 sequences are LGHNT and FRNRAP. Unmatched junction bases numbered 14, after V lost 0 bases and J lost 1 base. This CDR3 is CASGLVPRWTGGIESYNSPLHF. The DNA for the CDR3 is TGTGCTAGTGGTTTGGTACCCCGTTGGACAGGGGGCATTGAGTCCTATAATTCACCCCTCCACTTT.

For this clone: Other nucleotide sequences in the sample specify the same CDR3. V and J are TRBV7-6 and TRBJ2-5; D unclear. This CDR3 is built from 11 residues. Trimming cost V 2 bases and J 3 bases, with 1 base left between them. Germline values: CDR1 SGHVS, CDR2 FNYEAQ. The CDR3 is CASSLKETQYF. In DNA form, the CDR3 reads TGTGCCAGCAGCTTAAAAGAGACCCAGTACTTC. Based on the CDR3 plus reference TRBV7-6 and TRBJ2-5, the full variable domain is GAGVSQSPRYKVTKRGQDVALRCDPISGHVSLYWYRQALGQGPEFLTYFNYEAQQDKSGLPNDRFSAERPEGSISTLTIQRTEQRDSAMYRCASSLKETQYFGPGTRLLVL.

The V and J genes are TRBV5-1 and TRBJ2-5; D unclear. V gave up 0 bases and J gave up 5 bases, with 11 bases separating them. This CDR3 has 14 residues. In germline, CDR1 is SGHRS, CDR2 YFSETQ. The CDR3, as DNA: TGCGCCAGCAGCTTGGGGGCACCGGCGGAGACCCAGTACTTC. Its protein product is CASSLGAPAETQYF. The whole variable domain, filled in from reference TRBV5-1 and TRBJ2-5, reads KAGVTQTPRYLIKTRGQQVTLSCSPISGHRSVSWYQQTPGQGLQFLFEYFSETQRNKGNFPGRFSGRQFSNSRSEMNVSTLELGDSALYLCASSLGAPAETQYFGPGTRLLVL.

The J gene is TRBJ1-3, the V gene TRBV7-2; tentatively, D is TRBD1 (5 bases). From germline, CDR1 is SGHTA and CDR2 FQGNSA. Trimming removed 2 bases from V and 7 bases from J, with 15 bases in between. The CDR3 sequence is 15 residues long. The CDR3 DNA follows: TGTGCCAGCAGCTTAAGGGCAGGGACGAGGAACACCATATATTTT. Its protein is CASSLRAGTRNTIYF.

The rearrangement links TRBV6-5 to TRBJ1-5; the D gene is possibly TRBD1 (5 bases). V was pared by 4 bases and J by 2 bases, with 9 bases between. This CDR3 is built from 14 residues. CDR1 and CDR2 from the germline V gene are MNHEY and SVGAGI. The CDR3 region has the DNA TGTGCCAGCAGTTGGAGAGGGGGCAATCAGCCCCAGCATTTT. It is translated as CASSWRGGNQPQHF.

This clone was recorded a few times. The chain uses TRBV10-3 and TRBJ1-3; D is ambiguous. The CDR3 loop spans 12 amino acids. Per germline, CDR1 ENHRY and CDR2 SYGVKD. The V end was cut by 10 bases, the J end by 7 bases, with 14 bases between. CDR3 DNA: TGTGCCACTGGTCTCCTAGGGAACACCATATATTTT. Amino acid sequence: CATGLLGNTIYF.

This chain connects TRBV11-1 to TRBJ2-3; TRBD2 is a possible D gene (5 bases). The V gene's germline CDR1 is SGHAT and CDR2 FQDESV (reference sequence). V was trimmed by 1 base and J by 1 base, leaving 6 bases between them. CDR3 size: 14 residues. The CDR3 here is CASSLGRGTDTQYF. CDR3 bases: TGTGCCAGCAGCTTAGGGCGGGGCACAGATACGCAGTATTTT.

This sequence joins TRBV9 and TRBJ2-1; 10 nucleotides align to TRBD1. The CDR3 spans 14 residues. The ends lost 4 bases at V and 6 bases at J; junction bases unmatched: 4. The germline V gene encodes CDR1 SGDLS and CDR2 YYNGEE. CDR3 sequence reads: CASSSWTGGNEQFF. The CDR3 DNA sequence: TGTGCCAGCAGCTCTTGGACAGGGGGCAATGAGCAGTTCTTC.